This T cell receptor (beta chain) appears in the sequencing data of a study of blood T cell repertoires in COVID-19. Study at large: Collection of acute and convalescent COVID-19 samples took place in the United States, Italy and Spain. PBMCs, B-cell-depleted T cells, or T cells were the source of the cDNA or gDNA that made up the material.

The CDR3 is made up of 14 amino acids. The germline V gene encodes CDR1 SGHRS and CDR2 YFSETQ. Trimming at V came to 7 bases and at J to 6 bases, leaving 7 bases not matched to a gene. Per the authors' pipeline: Reference gene primer amplification in the assay estimated nucleated cell counts. The table came from immunoSEQ multiplex PCR; TCRdb's copy has only in-frame clones and leaves some out. V, J and clone size are those of that table, while D and trimming were read from the DNA. The repertoire has some 140,000 clones, around 81% of them found once; the top ten carry 9.5% to 14%. The source of this sequence is a human donor in a cohort sampled during active COVID-19. The sample was peripheral blood. The chain uses TRBV5-1 and TRBJ2-1; TRBD2 matches 10 bases. The CDR3 DNA reads TGCGCCAGCGGGTCTAGCGGGGGCCCCAATGAGCAGTTCTTC. The encoded protein is CASGSSGGPNEQFF.